The 24 T cell receptor beta chains below were found in one sample sequenced in a study of blood T cell repertoires in COVID-19. Only in-frame clones appear in the TCRdb table, and some are missing; sequencing was by immunoSEQ multiplex PCR. The repertoire holds about 39,000 clones, with roughly 94% as singletons. The sample consisted of peripheral blood. Receptors originate from a human donor with active COVID-19. The donor label of this sample is uncertain.

This sequence joins TRBV2 and TRBJ2-1; D unclear. Germline V gives CDR1 SNHLY, CDR2 FYNNEI. With 6 bases removed from V and 5 bases from J, the gap between germline ends came to 20 bases. This CDR3 region has 16 residues. The DNA of the CDR3 is TGTGCCAGCAGCGATCCCTCAACACTACGGGACAATGAGCAGTTCTTC. Its translation: CASSDPSTLRDNEQFF. Supplemented by reference TRBV2 and TRBJ2-1, the full variable domain reads EPEVTQTPSHQVTQMGQEVILRCVPISNHLYFYWYRQILGQKVEFLVSFYNNEISEKSEIFDDQFSVERPDGSNFTLKIRSTKLEDSAMYFCASSDPSTLRDNEQFFGPGTRLTVL.

With regard to this clone: The junction differs from germline at one of its ends, possibly a read error. V usage is TRBV6-1 and J usage is TRBJ1-2; D perhaps matches TRBD1 (5 bases). The CDR3 covers 12 residues. The germline V gene encodes CDR1 MNHNS and CDR2 SASEGT. The CDR3 here is CASREDSFGSTF. For the CDR3, the DNA is TGTGCCAGCAGGGAAGACAGCTTTGGGAGCACCTTC.

V gene TRBV18 combines with J gene TRBJ2-3; D not certain. V was clipped by 0 bases and J by 4 bases, with 5 bases between them. Germline assignment: CDR1 KGHSH and CDR2 LQKENI. The CDR3 is 13 residues long. This CDR3 reads CASSPPSSDTQYF. In DNA, the CDR3 is TGTGCCAGCTCACCACCTAGTTCAGATACGCAGTATTTT.

The chain links TRBV21-1 to TRBJ1-6; the table's D gene call, TRBD1, was not cross checked with the DNA. TRBV21-1 is flagged as a pseudogene. The CDR3 has 17 amino acids. DNA for the CDR3: TGTGCCAGCAGCCCAAGTCAGGACAGGGCGTTGAATTCACCCCTCCACTTT. It translates to CASSPSQDRALNSPLHF.

This clone has a single count. This sequence joins TRBV27 and TRBJ2-4; 9 positions match TRBD2. The CDR3 consists of 17 residues. The V gene end was trimmed by 4 bases and the J gene end by 6 bases; junction bases not matched to a gene: 13. Germline values: CDR1 MNHEY, CDR2 SMNVEV (reference sequence). As DNA, the CDR3 is TGTGCCAGCAGTTATCCCGAGAGAGCGGGAGGCGGAAACATTCAGTACTTC. Its translation is CASSYPERAGGGNIQYF.

The J gene is TRBJ1-6, the V gene TRBV7-8; the D is unclear. V lost 1 base and J 8 bases, leaving 6 bases between the germline ends. The CDR3 loop spans 13 amino acids. The V gene's germline CDR1 is SGHVS and CDR2 FQNEAQ. This CDR3 reads CASSLVQDSPLHF. The DNA for the CDR3 is TGTGCCAGCAGCTTAGTGCAGGATTCACCCCTCCACTTT. Drawing the rest from reference TRBV7-8 and TRBJ1-6, the complete variable domain is GAGVSQSPRYKVAKRGQDVALRCDPISGHVSLFWYQQALGQGPEFLTYFQNEAQLDKSGLPSDRFFAERPEGSVSTLKIQRTQQEDSAVYLCASSLVQDSPLHFGNGTRLTVT.

This rearrangement joins TRBV14 to TRBJ2-1; the D gene is possibly TRBD1 (6 bases). CDR3 length: 16 amino acids. V was pared by 2 bases and J by 7 bases, with 18 bases between. Germline-derived CDR1 and CDR2 are SGHDN and FVKESK. The CDR3 sequence: CASSQPGTPRVNEQFF. DNA of the CDR3: TGTGCCAGCAGCCAACCCGGGACACCCAGGGTGAATGAGCAGTTCTTC.

This chain uses TRBV18 with TRBJ2-2; D unclear. CDR3 length: 15 amino acids. CDR1 is KGHSH, CDR2 LQKENI, per germline. Between the trimmed V and J ends, which lost 11 bases and 0 bases, there was a span of 16 bases. CDR3 region: CAGKTEQTNTGELFF. CDR3 nucleotide sequence: TGTGCCGGAAAAACGGAGCAGACGAACACCGGGGAGCTGTTTTTT.

The V call is TRBV5-1, the J call TRBJ2-5; unclear D gene. The CDR3 loop spans 12 amino acids. V dropped 5 bases and J dropped 3 bases, with 8 bases sitting between them. In germline, CDR1 is SGHRS, CDR2 YFSETQ. This CDR3 is CASSFTEETQYF. As DNA, the CDR3 is TGCGCCAGCAGTTTTACTGAAGAGACCCAGTACTTC.

The CDR3 nucleotides are TGTGCCAGCAGTGAAGGCCGTTTTAGACTAGCGGGACAAAACACCGGGGAGCTGTTTTTT. Amino acids: CASSEGRFRLAGQNTGELFF. The V gene is TRBV6-1, the J gene TRBJ2-2; 11 positions match TRBD2. The trim removed 1 base at V and 2 bases at J, leaving 12 bases unmatched. Germline lookup yields CDR1 MNHNS and CDR2 SASEGT. CDR3 size: 20 residues.

This clone is judged medium-sized. The CDR3 coding sequence is TGTGCCAGTATCAGAACGGAGACAGGGATCACCGGGGAGCTGTTTTTT. It yields the protein CASIRTETGITGELFF. The genes are TRBV19 and TRBJ2-2, with 7 bases that match TRBD1. CDR3 length: 16 residues. Germline V lookup: CDR1 LNHDA, CDR2 SQIVND (reference sequence). V shed 7 bases and J 4 bases; nucleotides not matched to a gene: 12. Filled out from reference TRBV19 and TRBJ2-2, the complete variable domain reads DGGITQSPKYLFRKEGQNVTLSCEQNLNHDAMYWYRQDPGQGLRLIYYSQIVNDFQKGDIAEGYSVSREKKESFPLTVTSAQKNPTAFYLCASIRTETGITGELFFGEGSRLTVL.

The rearrangement joins TRBV15 to TRBJ2-5, with 9 bases matching TRBD2. Germline V gene data show CDR1 as LNHNV and CDR2 as YYDKDF (reference sequence). Unmatched junction bases numbered 8, after V lost 2 bases and J lost 7 bases. The CDR3 runs to 15 residues. The CDR3, as DNA: TGTGCCACCAGCAGAACTAGCGGGCCCTCGCCGACCCAGTACTTC. Translating it yields CATSRTSGPSPTQYF.

This sequence joins TRBV19 and TRBJ2-7; D is ambiguous. Germline V gives CDR1 LNHDA, CDR2 SQIVND (reference sequence). The CDR3 is 15 residues long. V gave up 7 bases and J gave up 6 bases, with 22 bases separating them. This chain's CDR3 is CASTSALGRSSEQYF. The CDR3 coding sequence is TGTGCCAGTACGTCGGCCCTAGGCCGGAGTTCCGAGCAGTACTTC.

This rearrangement joins TRBV6-5 to TRBJ1-2, with TRBD1 matching over 7 bases. The germline gives CDR1 MNHEY, CDR2 SVGAGI. This CDR3 comprises 16 residues. Trimming took 6 bases from V and 5 from J; bases not matched to a gene: 15. DNA of the CDR3: TGTGCCAGCAGCTACGGAAGTGGGACAGCACCGTATGGCTACACCTTC. Translation gives CASSYGSGTAPYGYTF.

The V call is TRBV6-2 or TRBV6-3, the J call TRBJ2-3, with D possibly TRBD2 on 5 matching bases. The V gene lost 3 bases and the J gene lost 0 bases, with 10 bases spanning the gap. Germline CDR1 is MNHEY and CDR2 is SVGEGT. This CDR3 spans 15 amino acids. The CDR3 nucleotides read TGTGCCAGCAGTTATCGAGGGCTCAGCACAGATACGCAGTATTTT. Translating gives CASSYRGLSTDTQYF.

This chain links TRBV4-1 with TRBJ2-1; a weak D match, TRBD1 (6 bases). The CDR3 is 14 amino acids. CDR1 is MGHRA, CDR2 YSYEKL, per germline. V was clipped by 4 bases and J by 4 bases, with 11 bases between them. CDR3 protein: CASSRAQGYNEQFF. CDR3 nucleotide sequence: TGCGCCAGCAGCCGCGCCCAGGGGTACAATGAGCAGTTCTTC.

The chain employs TRBV7-7 and TRBJ2-7; perhaps TRBD1 as D (5 bases). The CDR3 covers 13 residues. CDR1 is SSHAT and CDR2 is FNYEAQ in the germline V gene (reference sequence). Between the trimmed V and J ends, which lost 5 bases and 5 bases, there was a span of 13 bases. The CDR3 DNA reads as TGTGCCAGCAGCAGACGGCAAGGGGACGAGCAGTACTTC. Its protein is CASSRRQGDEQYF.

The chain uses TRBV6-4 and TRBJ1-4; D unclear. The CDR3 is 14 residues long. Trimming left V 8 bases short and J 0 bases short, with 10 bases between. Germline V gene data show CDR1 as MRHNA and CDR2 as SNTAGT. The chain's CDR3 is CASFPHATNEKLFF. CDR3 nucleotide sequence: TGTGCCAGCTTCCCCCATGCAACTAATGAAAAACTGTTTTTT.

The V call is TRBV18, the J call TRBJ1-1; no firm D call. V was trimmed by 2 bases and J by 0 bases, leaving 10 bases between them. The germline gives CDR1 KGHSH, CDR2 LQKENI. The CDR3 consists of 15 residues. CDR3 DNA: TGTGCCAGCTCACCATCGGAGGTAATGAACACTGAAGCTTTCTTT. Translation: CASSPSEVMNTEAFF.

The V gene is TRBV19, the J gene TRBJ2-7; TRBD1 is a possible D gene (6 bases). This CDR3 has 13 amino acids. The germline gives CDR1 LNHDA, CDR2 SQIVND (reference sequence). V lost 3 bases to trimming and J lost 5 bases, with 11 bases between them. The CDR3 DNA reads as TGTGCCAGTAGTATCCTGCCAGGGGACGAGCAGTACTTC. It yields the protein CASSILPGDEQYF.

The V and J genes are TRBV19 and TRBJ2-3, with TRBD1 identical over 10 bases. The V segment lost 6 bases and the J segment 3 bases; nucleotides outside the gene matches: 12. CDR1 is LNHDA, CDR2 SQIVND, per germline (reference sequence). CDR3 length: 17 residues. The CDR3 loop is CASSDPSRTGGTDTQYF. The CDR3 bases are TGTGCCAGTAGCGACCCAAGCCGGACAGGGGGTACAGATACGCAGTATTTT.

DNA for the CDR3: TGCGCCAGCAGCCAAGTCTTCCTACAAGGGGACTATGGCTACACCTTC. Amino acid sequence: CASSQVFLQGDYGYTF. The chain couples TRBV4-3 to TRBJ1-2; possibly TRBD1 for D (5 bases). Germline-derived CDR1 and CDR2 are LGHNA and YSLEER. V was trimmed by 1 base and J by 3 bases, leaving 15 bases between them. The CDR3 runs to 16 residues.

This chain joins TRBV28 and TRBJ1-2; 8 nucleotides match TRBD1. V was clipped by 7 bases and J by 0 bases; unmatched bases: 4. Germline V gene data show CDR1 as MDHEN and CDR2 as SYDVKM. The length of the CDR3 is 14 residues. CDR3 protein: CASIDRGSNYGYTF. The CDR3 region has the DNA TGTGCCAGCATCGACAGGGGTTCTAACTATGGCTACACCTTC.

This clone was observed once. V usage is TRBV18 and J usage is TRBJ1-3; D remains ambiguous. CDR1 and CDR2 (germline): KGHSH, LQKENI. Deletions cut 5 bases from V and 0 bases from J, with 11 bases between. This CDR3 contains 15 residues. DNA of the CDR3: TGTGCCAGCTCAGGTTTGAGGAACTCTGGAAACACCATATATTTT. This sequence encodes CASSGLRNSGNTIYF.